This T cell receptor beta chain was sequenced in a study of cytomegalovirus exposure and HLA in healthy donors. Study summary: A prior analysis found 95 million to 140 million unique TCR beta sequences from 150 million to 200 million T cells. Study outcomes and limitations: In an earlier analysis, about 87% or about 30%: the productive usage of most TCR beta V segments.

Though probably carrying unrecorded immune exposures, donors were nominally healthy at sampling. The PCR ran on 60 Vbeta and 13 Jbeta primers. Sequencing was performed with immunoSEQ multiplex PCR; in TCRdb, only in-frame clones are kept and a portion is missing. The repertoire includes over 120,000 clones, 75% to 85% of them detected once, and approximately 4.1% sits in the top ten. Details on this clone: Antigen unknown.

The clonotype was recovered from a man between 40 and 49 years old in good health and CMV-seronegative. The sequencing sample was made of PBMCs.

Here the CDR3 reads CASSYVNSPLHF. The CDR3 DNA follows: TGTGCCAGCAGTTACGTAAATTCACCCCTCCACTTT. The chain couples TRBV6-5 to TRBJ1-6, with unresolved D. Germline-derived CDR1 and CDR2 are MNHEY and SVGAGI. Trimming shortened V by 2 bases and J by 7 bases, and 3 bases separated the two germline ends. The CDR3 is made up of 12 amino acids.